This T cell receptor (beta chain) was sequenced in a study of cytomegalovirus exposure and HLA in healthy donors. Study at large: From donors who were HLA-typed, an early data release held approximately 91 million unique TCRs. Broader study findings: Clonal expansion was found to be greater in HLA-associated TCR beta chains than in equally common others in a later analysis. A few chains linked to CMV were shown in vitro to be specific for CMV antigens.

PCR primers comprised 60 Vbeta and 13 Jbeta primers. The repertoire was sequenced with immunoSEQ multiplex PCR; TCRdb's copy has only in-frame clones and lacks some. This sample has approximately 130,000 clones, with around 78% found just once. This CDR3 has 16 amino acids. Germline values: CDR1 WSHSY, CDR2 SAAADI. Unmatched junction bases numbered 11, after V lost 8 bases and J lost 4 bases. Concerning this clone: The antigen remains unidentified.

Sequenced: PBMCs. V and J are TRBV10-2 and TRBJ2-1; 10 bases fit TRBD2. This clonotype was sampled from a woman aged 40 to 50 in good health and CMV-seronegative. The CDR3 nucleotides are TGCGCCAGCGAGTGGGGGGTAGCGGGGGGTTACAATGAGCAGTTCTTC. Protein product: CASEWGVAGGYNEQFF.